Listed below are T cell receptor beta chains from one sample, sequenced in a study of blood T cell repertoires in COVID-19. Sequencing was performed with immunoSEQ multiplex PCR; in TCRdb, only in-frame clones are kept and a portion is missing. The sample records tens of thousands of clones, 80% to 90% being singletons. The sample taken for sequencing was peripheral blood. These receptors were taken from a man aged 35 to 55 with COVID-19, enrolled during active disease. Each CDR3 is given without its conserved first and last residue. Each record gives: CDR3 length, J gene, V gene, CDR3 protein.

CDR3 length: 14
J gene: TRBJ2-3
V gene: TRBV9
CDR3 protein: ASSVEELAGLDTQY

CDR3 length: 13
J gene: TRBJ1-6
V gene: TRBV4-1
CDR3 protein: ASSGTGAHNSPLH

CDR3 length: 9
J gene: TRBJ1-2
V gene: TRBV29-1
CDR3 protein: SVRADYGYT

CDR3 length: 12
J gene: TRBJ1-2
V gene: TRBV11-3
CDR3 protein: ASSFDRGENGYT

CDR3 length: 16
J gene: TRBJ2-7
V gene: TRBV28
CDR3 protein: ASQQPTGTSGSGYEQY

CDR3 length: 11
J gene: TRBJ2-5
V gene: TRBV2
CDR3 protein: ASSVWRQETQY

CDR3 length: 14
J gene: TRBJ1-6
V gene: TRBV30
CDR3 protein: AWSWGGGRKDSPLH

CDR3 length: 12
J gene: TRBJ1-5
V gene: TRBV10-2
CDR3 protein: ASSDRVSNQPQH

CDR3 length: 18
J gene: TRBJ2-5
V gene: TRBV14
CDR3 protein: ASSQDLWTSGGPYQETQY

CDR3 length: 12
J gene: TRBJ2-5
V gene: TRBV6-5
CDR3 protein: ASTSSGGGETQY

CDR3 length: 12
J gene: TRBJ2-1
V gene: TRBV4-2
CDR3 protein: ASSITGSGNEQF

CDR3 length: 19
J gene: TRBJ2-5
V gene: TRBV7-3
CDR3 protein: ASSSNNRGPGLAGGQETQY

CDR3 length: 12
J gene: TRBJ2-7
V gene: TRBV5-8
CDR3 protein: ASNRGWLANEQY

CDR3 length: 12
J gene: TRBJ2-1
V gene: TRBV6-1
CDR3 protein: ASSDWRGYNEQF

CDR3 length: 15
J gene: TRBJ1-5
V gene: TRBV7-8
CDR3 protein: ASSVRQGRGGDQPQH

CDR3 length: 13
J gene: TRBJ1-2
V gene: TRBV6-2/TRBV6-3
CDR3 protein: ASSYPLRDSGGYT

CDR3 length: 11
J gene: TRBJ1-5
V gene: TRBV6-5
CDR3 protein: ASSDRTNQPQH

CDR3 length: 13
J gene: TRBJ2-3
V gene: TRBV28
CDR3 protein: ASRGSGGHTDTQY

CDR3 length: 13
J gene: TRBJ2-1
V gene: TRBV19
CDR3 protein: ASSMRLSSYNEQF

CDR3 length: 15
J gene: TRBJ2-2
V gene: TRBV24-1
CDR3 protein: ATSDPLTGANTGELF

CDR3 length: 10
J gene: TRBJ2-3
V gene: TRBV27
CDR3 protein: ASSLGTDTQY

CDR3 length: 12
J gene: TRBJ1-6
V gene: TRBV2
CDR3 protein: ASSVMAEDSPLH

CDR3 length: 11
J gene: TRBJ1-2
V gene: TRBV28
CDR3 protein: ASSSGQYYGYT

CDR3 length: 10
J gene: TRBJ2-7
V gene: TRBV7-2
CDR3 protein: ASSTSSYEQY

CDR3 length: 13
J gene: TRBJ1-1
V gene: TRBV29-1
CDR3 protein: SVEVAGHRNTEAF

CDR3 length: 13
J gene: TRBJ2-5
V gene: TRBV19
CDR3 protein: ASSTGTSGGETQY

CDR3 length: 14
J gene: TRBJ2-5
V gene: TRBV4-1
CDR3 protein: ASSQAPGTVQETQY

CDR3 length: 9
J gene: TRBJ2-7
V gene: TRBV5-6
CDR3 protein: ASSPAYEQY

CDR3 length: 12
J gene: TRBJ1-1
V gene: TRBV2
CDR3 protein: ASKTGTVNTEAF

CDR3 length: 12
J gene: TRBJ1-1
V gene: TRBV7-3
CDR3 protein: ASSLDGMNTEAF

CDR3 length: 18
J gene: TRBJ2-5
V gene: TRBV3-1/TRBV3-2
CDR3 protein: ASSQSPTSGGAGWRETQY

CDR3 length: 11
J gene: TRBJ2-7
V gene: TRBV30
CDR3 protein: AWSGRSRDEQY

CDR3 length: 10
J gene: TRBJ1-4
V gene: TRBV12-3/TRBV12-4
CDR3 protein: ASRTTGEKLF

CDR3 length: 14
J gene: TRBJ2-7
V gene: TRBV1
CDR3 protein: TSSQPRGDRSYEQY

CDR3 length: 14
J gene: TRBJ1-3
V gene: TRBV7-4
CDR3 protein: ASSLVGDGAGNTIY

CDR3 length: 15
J gene: TRBJ1-1
V gene: TRBV4-2
CDR3 protein: ASSQDSAGGMNTEAF

CDR3 length: 10
J gene: TRBJ2-4
V gene: TRBV24-1
CDR3 protein: ATKDYKNIQY

CDR3 length: 12
J gene: TRBJ2-7
V gene: TRBV10-3
CDR3 protein: AISEPDGTYEQY

CDR3 length: 12
J gene: TRBJ1-2
V gene: TRBV30
CDR3 protein: ASTDVGGNYGYT

CDR3 length: 11
J gene: TRBJ1-2
V gene: TRBV10-1
CDR3 protein: ASSESGRGGYT

CDR3 length: 9
J gene: TRBJ2-1
V gene: TRBV13
CDR3 protein: ASSKGFGQF

CDR3 length: 14
J gene: TRBJ2-5
V gene: TRBV7-7
CDR3 protein: ASSKGLAGVEETQY

CDR3 length: 15
J gene: TRBJ2-7
V gene: TRBV13
CDR3 protein: ASSLVSPAGEGWEQY

CDR3 length: 13
J gene: TRBJ2-7
V gene: TRBV9
CDR3 protein: ASSPNAGGSYEQY

CDR3 length: 13
J gene: TRBJ2-7
V gene: TRBV11-2
CDR3 protein: ASRDGADRIHEQY

CDR3 length: 12
J gene: TRBJ1-1
V gene: TRBV29-1
CDR3 protein: SVFGGEGNTEAF

CDR3 length: 12
J gene: TRBJ2-3
V gene: TRBV11-3
CDR3 protein: ASSLMGAGDTQY

CDR3 length: 13
J gene: TRBJ2-2
V gene: TRBV5-1
CDR3 protein: ASSWTGKNTGELF

CDR3 length: 14
J gene: TRBJ2-5
V gene: TRBV3-1/TRBV3-2
CDR3 protein: ASSQRGLAGKETQY

CDR3 length: 12
J gene: TRBJ2-7
V gene: TRBV11-3
CDR3 protein: ASSSRGSSYEQY

CDR3 length: 11
J gene: TRBJ2-2
V gene: TRBV7-8
CDR3 protein: ASSFGPVGELF

CDR3 length: 11
J gene: TRBJ1-5
V gene: TRBV28
CDR3 protein: ASSLGSNQPQH

CDR3 length: 12
J gene: TRBJ1-5
V gene: TRBV1
CDR3 protein: TSSQDVAGQPQH

CDR3 length: 12
J gene: TRBJ1-4
V gene: TRBV5-1
CDR3 protein: ASSLEGVGEKLF

CDR3 length: 12
J gene: TRBJ2-7
V gene: TRBV4-1
CDR3 protein: ASSQDTGSYEQY

CDR3 length: 14
J gene: TRBJ1-3
V gene: TRBV4-1
CDR3 protein: ASSQGWEGSGNTIY

CDR3 length: 13
J gene: TRBJ1-3
V gene: TRBV11-2
CDR3 protein: ASSLGGGAGNTIY

CDR3 length: 11
J gene: TRBJ1-6
V gene: TRBV6-1
CDR3 protein: ASRESGYAPLH

CDR3 length: 12
J gene: TRBJ1-1
V gene: TRBV7-9
CDR3 protein: ASSLGTGGAEAF